This TCR beta chain emerged from a study of OX40 agonist ivuxolimab in advanced cancers. On the study more broadly: The patients received ivuxolimab by intravenous route every 2 weeks at 0.01 to 10 mg/kg. Earlier treatment with anti-PD-1, anti-PD-L1 or anti-CTLA-4 was permitted, and about 40% had received some.

The data were produced by immunoSEQ multiplex PCR, yet TCRdb's version contains in-frame clones alone and is incomplete. The sample records approximately 28,000 clones, approximately 90% being singletons. Study-wide results and caveats: At 0.1 to 3.0 mg/kg, clonal expansion of CD4+ and CD8+ blood T cells had occurred by week 6. Average numbers of expanded clones were greater in CD8+ T cells than in CD4+.

In regard to this clone: Antigen unknown.

Trimming took 6 bases from V and 8 from J, leaving 12 bases between them. Looked up from germline, CDR1 is SGHRS and CDR2 is YFSETQ. The CDR3 totals 12 residues. The specimen was CD4+ or CD8+ T cells sorted from blood, collected in a trial of the OX40 agonist ivuxolimab. The sequence was collected from an adult with an advanced solid tumor such as melanoma, head and neck, liver or kidney cancer. The chain is built from TRBV5-1 and TRBJ2-1; D is uncertain. The CDR3 protein is CASNLADHEQFF. As DNA, the CDR3 is TGCGCCAGCAATTTGGCGGACCATGAGCAGTTCTTC.